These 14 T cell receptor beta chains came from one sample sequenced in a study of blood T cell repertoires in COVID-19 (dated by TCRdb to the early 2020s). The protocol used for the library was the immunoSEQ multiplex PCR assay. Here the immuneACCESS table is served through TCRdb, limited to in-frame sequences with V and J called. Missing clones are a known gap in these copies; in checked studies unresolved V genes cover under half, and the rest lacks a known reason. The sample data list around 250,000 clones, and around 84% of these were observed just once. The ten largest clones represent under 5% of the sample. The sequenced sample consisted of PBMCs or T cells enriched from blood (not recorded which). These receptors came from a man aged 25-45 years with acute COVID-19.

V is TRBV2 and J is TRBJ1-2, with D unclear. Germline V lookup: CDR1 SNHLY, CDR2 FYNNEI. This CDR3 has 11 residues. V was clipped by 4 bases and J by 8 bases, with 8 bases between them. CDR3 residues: CASSAGYGYTF. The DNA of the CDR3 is TGTGCCAGCAGTGCGGGGTACGGCTACACCTTC.

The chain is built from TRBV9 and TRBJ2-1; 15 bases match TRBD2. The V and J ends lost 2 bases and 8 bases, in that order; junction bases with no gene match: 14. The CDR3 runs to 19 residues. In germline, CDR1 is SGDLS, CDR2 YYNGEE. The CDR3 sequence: CASSVAHVGLAGGDHEQFF. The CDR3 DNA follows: TGTGCCAGCAGCGTGGCCCACGTCGGACTAGCGGGAGGGGACCATGAGCAGTTCTTC.

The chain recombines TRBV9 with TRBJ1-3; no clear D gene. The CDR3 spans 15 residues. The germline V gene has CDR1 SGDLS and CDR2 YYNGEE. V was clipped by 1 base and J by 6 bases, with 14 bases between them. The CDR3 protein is CASSVSGGRENTIYF. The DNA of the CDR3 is TGTGCCAGCAGCGTATCAGGAGGACGAGAAAACACCATATATTTT.

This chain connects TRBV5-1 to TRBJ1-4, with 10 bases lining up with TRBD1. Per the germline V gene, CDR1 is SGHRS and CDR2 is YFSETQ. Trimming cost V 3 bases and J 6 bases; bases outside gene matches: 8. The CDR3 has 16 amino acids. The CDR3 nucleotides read TGCGCCAGCAGCTCACAGACGACAGGGGGCGATGAAAAACTGTTTTTT. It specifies CASSSQTTGGDEKLFF.

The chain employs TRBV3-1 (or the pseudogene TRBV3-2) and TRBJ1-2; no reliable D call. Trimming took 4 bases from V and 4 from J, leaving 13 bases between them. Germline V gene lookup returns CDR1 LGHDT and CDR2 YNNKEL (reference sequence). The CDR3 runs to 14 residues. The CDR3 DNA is TGTGCCAGCAGCCGAAGTACACAGATCTATGGCTACACCTTC. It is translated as CASSRSTQIYGYTF.

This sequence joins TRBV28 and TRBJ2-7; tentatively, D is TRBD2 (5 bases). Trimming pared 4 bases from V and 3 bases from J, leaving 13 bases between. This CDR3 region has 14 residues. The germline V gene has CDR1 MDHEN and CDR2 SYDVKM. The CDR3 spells CASSSPGILYEQYV. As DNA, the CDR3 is TGTGCCAGCAGTTCCCCCGGGATACTCTACGAGCAGTACGTC.

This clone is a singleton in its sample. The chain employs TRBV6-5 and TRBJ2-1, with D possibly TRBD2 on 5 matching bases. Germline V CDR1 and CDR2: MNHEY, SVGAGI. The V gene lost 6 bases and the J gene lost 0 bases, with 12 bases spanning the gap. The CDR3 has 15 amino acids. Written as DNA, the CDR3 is TGTGCCAGCAGCCTTAGCGATAGCTCCTACAATGAGCAGTTCTTC. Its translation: CASSLSDSSYNEQFF.

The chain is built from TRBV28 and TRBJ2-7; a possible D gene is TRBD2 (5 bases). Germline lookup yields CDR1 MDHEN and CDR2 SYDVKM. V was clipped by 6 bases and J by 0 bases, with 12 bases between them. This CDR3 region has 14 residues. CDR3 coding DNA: TGTGCCAGCAGAGCCCAAGGAGGCTCCTACGAGCAGTACGTC. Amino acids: CASRAQGGSYEQYV.

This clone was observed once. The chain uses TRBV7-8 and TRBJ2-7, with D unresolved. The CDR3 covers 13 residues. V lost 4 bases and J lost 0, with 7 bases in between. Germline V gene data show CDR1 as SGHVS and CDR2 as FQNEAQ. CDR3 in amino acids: CASSSGVSYEQYV. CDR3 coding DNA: TGTGCCAGCAGCTCTGGAGTCTCCTACGAGCAGTACGTC.

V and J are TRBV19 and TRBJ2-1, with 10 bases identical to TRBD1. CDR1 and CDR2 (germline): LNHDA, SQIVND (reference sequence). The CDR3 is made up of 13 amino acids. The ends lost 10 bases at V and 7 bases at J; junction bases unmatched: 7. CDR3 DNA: TGTGCCACTAGACAGGGGGCGGCGAATGAGCAGTTCTTC. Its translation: CATRQGAANEQFF.

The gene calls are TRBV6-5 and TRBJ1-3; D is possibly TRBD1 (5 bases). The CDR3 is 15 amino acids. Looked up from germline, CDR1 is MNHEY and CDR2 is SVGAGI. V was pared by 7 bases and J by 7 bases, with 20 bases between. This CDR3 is CASTPRDFPGNTIYF. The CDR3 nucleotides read TGTGCCAGCACCCCACGGGACTTCCCGGGGAACACCATATATTTT.

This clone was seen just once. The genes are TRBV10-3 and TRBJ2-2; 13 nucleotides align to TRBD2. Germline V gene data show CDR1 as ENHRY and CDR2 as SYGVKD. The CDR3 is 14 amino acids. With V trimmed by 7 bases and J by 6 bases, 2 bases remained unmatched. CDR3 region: CAIKLAGGAGELFF. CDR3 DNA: TGTGCCATCAAACTAGCGGGAGGGGCCGGGGAGCTGTTTTTT.

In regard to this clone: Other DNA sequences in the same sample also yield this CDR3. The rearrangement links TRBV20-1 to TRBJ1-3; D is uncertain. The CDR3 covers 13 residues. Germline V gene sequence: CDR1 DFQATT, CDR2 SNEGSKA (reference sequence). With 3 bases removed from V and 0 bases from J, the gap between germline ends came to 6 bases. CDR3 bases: TGCAGTGCTAGTGTGAGCTCTGGAAACACCATATATTTT. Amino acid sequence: CSASVSSGNTIYF.

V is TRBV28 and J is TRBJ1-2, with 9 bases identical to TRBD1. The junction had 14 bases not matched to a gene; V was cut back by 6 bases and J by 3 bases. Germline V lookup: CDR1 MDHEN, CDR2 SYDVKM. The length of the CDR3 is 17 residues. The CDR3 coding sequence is TGTGCCAGCAGCGGGGGGGGACAGGGAAATCGTTACTATGGCTACACCTTC. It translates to CASSGGGQGNRYYGYTF.